This T cell receptor beta chain was captured by sequencing in a study of cytomegalovirus exposure and HLA in healthy donors. Study in general: Samples from HLA-typed donors yielded approximately 80 million unique TCRs in an early data release.

13 Jbeta primers and 60 Vbeta primers were used for the PCR. The protocol was immunoSEQ multiplex PCR, while the TCRdb copy is restricted to in-frame clones and leaves out a portion. The profile shows some 200,000 clones, 65% to 85% of them singletons. Source material: PBMCs. The TCR originated in a man in his fifties in good health and CMV-seronegative.

CDR3 in amino acids: CATSGGKSTNEKLFF. DNA of the CDR3: TGTGCCACCTCTGGGGGCAAGTCGACTAATGAAAAACTGTTTTTT. The J gene is TRBJ1-4, the V gene TRBV18; D may be TRBD1 (6 bases). V lost 10 bases and J 2 bases, leaving 17 bases between the germline ends. Germline V gives CDR1 KGHSH, CDR2 LQKENI. CDR3 length: 15 amino acids.